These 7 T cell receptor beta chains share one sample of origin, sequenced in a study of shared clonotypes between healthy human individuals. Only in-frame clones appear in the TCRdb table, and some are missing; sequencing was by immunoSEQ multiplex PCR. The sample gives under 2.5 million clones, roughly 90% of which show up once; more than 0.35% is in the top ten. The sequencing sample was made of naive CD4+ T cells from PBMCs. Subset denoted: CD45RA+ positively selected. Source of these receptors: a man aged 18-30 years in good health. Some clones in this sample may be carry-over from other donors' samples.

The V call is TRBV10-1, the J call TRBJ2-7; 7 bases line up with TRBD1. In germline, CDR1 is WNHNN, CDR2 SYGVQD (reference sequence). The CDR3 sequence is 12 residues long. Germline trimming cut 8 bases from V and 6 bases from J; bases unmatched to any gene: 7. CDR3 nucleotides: TGCGCCAGCTCAGGGGGTCTAACCGAGCAGTACTTC. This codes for CASSGGLTEQYF.

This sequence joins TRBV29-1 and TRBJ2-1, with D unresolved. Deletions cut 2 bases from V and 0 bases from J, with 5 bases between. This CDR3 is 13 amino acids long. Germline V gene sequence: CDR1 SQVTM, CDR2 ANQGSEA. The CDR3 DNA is TGCAGCGTTGAAAGGGTCTCCTACAATGAGCAGTTCTTC. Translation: CSVERVSYNEQFF.

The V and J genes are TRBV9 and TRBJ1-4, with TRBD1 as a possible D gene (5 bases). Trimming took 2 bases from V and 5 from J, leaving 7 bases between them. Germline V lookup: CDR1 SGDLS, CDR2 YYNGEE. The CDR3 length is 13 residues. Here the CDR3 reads CASSVQGNEKLFF. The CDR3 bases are TGTGCCAGCAGCGTGCAGGGAAATGAAAAACTGTTTTTT.

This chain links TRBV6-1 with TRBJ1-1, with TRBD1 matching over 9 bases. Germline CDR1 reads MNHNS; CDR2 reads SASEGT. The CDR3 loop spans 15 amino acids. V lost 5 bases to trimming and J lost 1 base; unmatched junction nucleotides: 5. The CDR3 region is CASSTPGQGNTEAFF. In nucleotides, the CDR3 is TGTGCCAGCAGTACTCCGGGACAGGGGAACACTGAAGCTTTCTTT.

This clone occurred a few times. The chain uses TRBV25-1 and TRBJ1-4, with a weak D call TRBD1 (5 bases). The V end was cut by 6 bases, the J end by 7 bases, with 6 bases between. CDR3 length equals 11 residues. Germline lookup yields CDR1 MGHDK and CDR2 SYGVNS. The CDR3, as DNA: TGTGCCAGCAGGGGGGGTGAAAAACTGTTTTTT. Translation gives CASRGGEKLFF.

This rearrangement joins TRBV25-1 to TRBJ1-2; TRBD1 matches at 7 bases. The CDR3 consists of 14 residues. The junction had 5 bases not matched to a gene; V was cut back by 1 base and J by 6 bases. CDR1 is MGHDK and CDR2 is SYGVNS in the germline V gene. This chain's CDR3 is CASSEWSGGDGYTF. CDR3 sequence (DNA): TGTGCCAGCAGTGAATGGTCAGGGGGAGATGGCTACACCTTC.

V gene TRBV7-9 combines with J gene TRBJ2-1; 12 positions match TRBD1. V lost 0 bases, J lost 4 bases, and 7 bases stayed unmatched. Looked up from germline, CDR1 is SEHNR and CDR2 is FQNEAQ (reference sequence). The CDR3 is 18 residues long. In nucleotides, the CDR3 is TGTGCCAGCAGCTTAGCGCCCGGGACAGGGGGCTCATACAATGAGCAGTTCTTC. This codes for CASSLAPGTGGSYNEQFF.